These 25 T cell receptor beta chains came from one sample sequenced in a study of T-cell reconstitution after alpha-beta-depleted transplantation in children. Findings of the study overall: Reportedly, roughly two months post-transplant, alpha-beta T cells arose from several hundred expanded graft clones.

A TCRbeta library incorporating unique molecular identifiers was prepared. MiXCR was run by TCRdb on the PCR reads, yielding one entry per CDR3 protein. Here the sample spans around 31,000 distinct CDR3 sequences, around 6.6% being singletons. Their cognate antigens are unknown. Sample: peripheral blood, taken 60 days after TCRalphabeta/CD19-depleted stem cell transplant. The receptors stem from a child younger than two who had a stem cell transplant for acute myeloid leukemia, so the T cells may come from the graft donor.

This clonotype was observed at least ten times. The CDR3: CSVEGTESSYEQYF. The CDR3 bases are TGCAGCGTTGAAGGGACGGAAAGCTCCTACGAGCAGTACTTC. V usage is TRBV29-1 and J usage is TRBJ2-7, with D unclear. V lost 1 base and J 0 bases, leaving 10 bases between the germline ends. The germline V gene has CDR1 SQVTM and CDR2 ANQGSEA. This CDR3 is built from 14 residues.

This clonotype was observed many times. This sequence joins TRBV28 and TRBJ2-7, with TRBD1 matching over 11 bases. The germline CDR1 and CDR2 sequences are MDHEN and SYDVKM. This CDR3 region has 17 residues. V trimming: 1 base; J trimming: 8 bases; junction bases outside the gene matches: 13. The CDR3 reads CASSLSPEDRGRRKQYF. CDR3 DNA: TGTGCCAGCAGTTTATCCCCCGAGGACAGGGGGCGAAGAAAGCAGTACTTC. Supplemented by reference TRBV28 and TRBJ2-7, the full variable domain reads DVKVTQSSRYLVKRTGEKVFLECVQDMDHENMFWYRQDPGLGLRLIYFSYDVKMKEKGDIPEGYSVSREKKERFSLILESASTNQTSMYLCASSLSPEDRGRRKQYFGPGTRLTVT.

This clonotype was observed many times. The V and J genes are TRBV5-1 and TRBJ2-2; 7 nucleotides align to TRBD2. The CDR3 contains 16 residues. CDR1 and CDR2 (germline): SGHRS, YFSETQ. The ends lost 1 base at V and 0 bases at J; junction bases unmatched: 3. The DNA of the CDR3 is TGCGCCAGCAGCTTGTCGGGAGGTTCGAACACCGGGGAGCTGTTTTTT. It is translated as CASSLSGGSNTGELFF.

This clonotype showed up many times. This chain connects TRBV4-3 to TRBJ2-7; 8 bases map to TRBD2. Germline V gives CDR1 LGHNA, CDR2 YSLEER. The length of the CDR3 is 15 residues. The V and J ends lost 0 bases and 4 bases, in that order; junction bases with no gene match: 5. The CDR3, as DNA: TGCGCCAGCAGCCAAGAAGCGGGAGTGGGTTACGAGCAGTACTTC. Its translation is CASSQEAGVGYEQYF.

This clonotype was recorded many times. CDR3 sequence reads: CASRWGGDSPLHF. CDR3 DNA: TGTGCCAGCCGCTGGGGGGGAGATTCACCCCTCCACTTT. The chain couples TRBV27 to TRBJ1-6, with a tentative D call TRBD1 (5 bases). This CDR3 contains 13 residues. The V end was cut by 8 bases, the J end by 8 bases, with 13 bases between. Germline assignment: CDR1 MNHEY and CDR2 SMNVEV (reference sequence).

A word on this clonotype: This could be a read error, since a much larger clone is one nucleotide away. V and J are TRBV7-2 and TRBJ2-4; D ambiguous. CDR1 and CDR2 from the germline V gene are SGHTA and FQGNSA. Trimming left V 2 bases short and J 3 bases short, with 11 bases between. The CDR3 has 15 residues. Written as DNA, the CDR3 is TGTGCCAGCAGCTTAATGGGTTGCGGCAAAAACATTCAGTACTTC. Its protein is CASSLMGCGKNIQYF.

The V and J genes are TRBV4-3 and TRBJ2-3; a possible D gene is TRBD1 (5 bases). CDR3 length: 15 amino acids. The V and J ends lost 0 bases and 5 bases respectively, with 12 bases between them. Germline CDR1 and CDR2: LGHNA and YSLEER. The CDR3 nucleotides are TGCGCCAGCAGCCAAGAAGGCAGGGCCGGAGATACGCAGTATTTT. Its protein is CASSQEGRAGDTQYF.

This clonotype was seen ten or more times. The V call is TRBV7-9, the J call TRBJ2-2; no clear D. V gave up 11 bases and J gave up 6 bases, with 13 bases separating them. This CDR3 is built from 12 residues. CDR1 and CDR2 (germline): SEHNR, FQNEAQ (reference sequence). This CDR3 reads CAAPLVAGELFF. Written as DNA, the CDR3 is TGTGCCGCCCCCTTAGTCGCCGGGGAGCTGTTTTTT.

This clonotype occurred many times. CDR3 sequence (DNA): TGTGCCAGTAAAGGGGCTAGCGGGGGACGGGAGCAGTACTTC. Translated, it gives CASKGASGGREQYF. The V and J genes are TRBV6-1 and TRBJ2-7, with TRBD2 identical over 10 bases. The CDR3 loop spans 14 amino acids. Germline lookup yields CDR1 MNHNS and CDR2 SASEGT. With 9 bases clipped from V and 7 bases from J, the junction kept 12 bases outside the gene matches.

V is TRBV7-3 and J is TRBJ2-2; 8 bases are shared with TRBD2. V lost 2 bases, J lost 5 bases, and 7 bases stayed unmatched. The CDR3 is 16 residues long. Germline V gene sequence: CDR1 SGHTA, CDR2 FQGTGA. The CDR3 region has the DNA TGTGCCAGCAGCTTAGGGGTAGCGGGAACTACCGGGGAGCTGTTTTTT. Translation gives CASSLGVAGTTGELFF.

This clonotype was counted at least ten times. The V gene is TRBV4-1, the J gene TRBJ1-1; the D gene is possibly TRBD1 (5 bases). V was clipped by 0 bases and J by 4 bases, with 12 bases between them. Germline CDR1 is MGHRA and CDR2 is YSYEKL. The CDR3 is 15 amino acids. CDR3 protein: CASSQERAGSTEAFF. The CDR3 region has the DNA TGCGCCAGCAGCCAAGAAAGGGCAGGGAGCACTGAAGCTTTCTTT.

This clonotype was counted at least ten times. This chain connects TRBV5-1 to TRBJ2-7; D is possibly TRBD2 (5 bases). The CDR3 has 13 residues. Deletions cut 1 base from V and 3 bases from J, with 8 bases between. The germline gives CDR1 SGHRS, CDR2 YFSETQ. CDR3 nucleotide sequence: TGCGCCAGCAGCTTGACGGGGAACTACGAGCAGTACTTC. It specifies CASSLTGNYEQYF.

This clonotype has ten or more counts. The chain uses TRBV2 and TRBJ2-3; D is ambiguous. Germline-derived CDR1 and CDR2 are SNHLY and FYNNEI. This CDR3 has 14 amino acids. Trimming removed 11 bases from V and 3 bases from J, with 18 bases in between. The CDR3 loop reads CAGLTPLGTDTQYF. In DNA form, the CDR3 reads TGTGCCGGGTTGACTCCCCTGGGGACAGATACGCAGTATTTT.

This clonotype showed up many times. This rearrangement joins TRBV11-2 to TRBJ2-5; no firm D call. V lost 7 bases and J lost 2, with 11 bases in between. Germline loops: CDR1 SGHAT, CDR2 FQNNGV. The CDR3 is 13 amino acids. In DNA, the CDR3 is TGTGCCAGCACCATCCGTCCTCAAGAGACCCAGTACTTC. Its protein product is CASTIRPQETQYF.

In this sample, this clonotype turned up many times. The junction does not match germline at one end; this may be a read error. The chain is built from TRBV29-1 and TRBJ1-2, with D hard to call. The CDR3 is made up of 13 amino acids. CDR1 and CDR2 from the germline V gene are SQVTM and ANQGSEA. Here the CDR3 reads CSSSMVSPMEVSF. CDR3 coding DNA: TGCAGCTCGTCAATGGTGTCTCCTATGGAGGTGTCCTTC.

Ten or more counts support this clonotype. The chain couples TRBV5-1 to TRBJ2-2, with no clear D. The V gene's germline CDR1 is SGHRS and CDR2 YFSETQ. The CDR3 sequence is 16 residues long. The ends were cut back, 0 bases at V and 6 bases at J, with 15 bases in the middle. CDR3 protein: CASSLVPSDNAGELFF. The CDR3 DNA reads as TGCGCCAGCAGCTTGGTTCCGAGCGATAACGCCGGGGAGCTGTTTTTT.

On this clonotype itself: A much larger clone lies a single base off, so this may be a read error. The chain is built from TRBV4-2 and TRBJ1-4; D uncertain. Germline CDR1 is LGHNA and CDR2 is YNFKEQ. The CDR3 loop spans 14 amino acids. CDR3 loop: CARSPRIVGEKLFF. CDR3 coding DNA: TGTGCCAGAAGCCCCCGGATCGTAGGGGAAAAACTGTTTTTT.

This clonotype was seen repeatedly, ten times or more. The chain couples TRBV12-3 or TRBV12-4 to TRBJ1-2; 9 nucleotides line up with TRBD1. Trimming took 6 bases from V and 4 from J; bases not matched to a gene: 3. This CDR3 is 13 amino acids long. CDR3 sequence: CASRETGGYGYTF. CDR3 nucleotide sequence: TGTGCCAGCAGGGAGACAGGGGGCTATGGCTACACCTTC.

In the case of this clonotype: A read error is possible here, since a much larger clone lies one base away. The J gene is TRBJ2-2, the V gene TRBV6-2 or TRBV6-3; no reliable D call. V was shortened by 3 bases and J by 6 bases, with 5 bases between the two germline ends. The CDR3 sequence is 12 residues long. The germline V gene encodes CDR1 MNHEY and CDR2 SVGEGT. This chain's CDR3 is CASSYLPGELFF. The DNA for the CDR3 is TGTGCCAGCAGTTATCTGCCCGGGGAGCTGTTTTTT.

This clonotype has ten or more counts. V is TRBV10-3 and J is TRBJ1-5; TRBD1 matches at 9 bases. The germline V gene encodes CDR1 ENHRY and CDR2 SYGVKD. V trimming: 6 bases; J trimming: 5 bases; junction bases outside the gene matches: 5. CDR3 size: 14 residues. CDR3 loop: CAIRPGQGHQPQHF. In DNA, the CDR3 is TGTGCCATCAGGCCGGGACAGGGCCATCAGCCCCAGCATTTT.

The table lists this clonotype with many counts. The V call is TRBV28, the J call TRBJ2-2; no firm D call. The germline V gene has CDR1 MDHEN and CDR2 SYDVKM. There are 13 residues in the CDR3. Deletions cut 4 bases from V and 5 bases from J, with 8 bases between. The CDR3 region has the DNA TGTGCCAGCAGTTACACGGTAACCGGGGAGCTGTTTTTT. Amino acids: CASSYTVTGELFF.

The sample holds many counts of this clonotype. V is TRBV6-1 and J is TRBJ2-7; D is uncertain. This CDR3 comprises 11 residues. Trimming left V 0 bases short and J 3 bases short, with 0 bases between. Germline-derived CDR1 and CDR2 are MNHNS and SASEGT. CDR3 sequence (DNA): TGTGCCAGCAGTGAAGCCTACGAGCAGTACTTC. Protein product: CASSEAYEQYF.

There are many counts of this clonotype. The V call is TRBV4-3, the J call TRBJ1-1; D is unresolved. This CDR3 comprises 16 residues. V lost 1 base, J lost 1 base, and 13 bases lay in between. The germline gives CDR1 LGHNA, CDR2 YSLEER. CDR3: CASSQVAWGKNTEAFF. In nucleotides, the CDR3 is TGCGCCAGCAGCCAAGTGGCGTGGGGTAAGAACACTGAAGCTTTCTTT.

This clonotype was found many times. This chain connects TRBV28 to TRBJ2-3; D is unclear. V was trimmed by 5 bases and J by 4 bases, leaving 7 bases between them. Germline-derived CDR1 and CDR2 are MDHEN and SYDVKM. The CDR3 has 12 residues. The CDR3 reads CASSDIADTQYF. The CDR3 DNA reads TGTGCCAGCAGTGACATAGCAGATACGCAGTATTTT.

This clonotype was seen many times. V and J are TRBV6-1 and TRBJ1-5; weak D call: TRBD1 (5 bases). Deletions cut 6 bases from V and 2 bases from J, with 11 bases between. Germline V lookup: CDR1 MNHNS, CDR2 SASEGT. This CDR3 has 14 residues. CDR3 region: CASSPGQGNQPQHF. The CDR3, as DNA: TGTGCCAGCAGCCCAGGACAAGGCAATCAGCCCCAGCATTTT.